A single sample gave rise to the 28 T cell receptor beta chains below, sequenced in a study of cytomegalovirus exposure and HLA in healthy donors. Sequencing was performed with immunoSEQ multiplex PCR; in TCRdb, only in-frame clones are kept and a portion is missing. The data contain some 150,000 clones, about 88% of them singletons. The specimen sequenced was PBMCs. The receptor source for this set is a woman aged 18-35 years in good health and CMV-seropositive.

This chain connects TRBV5-1 to TRBJ1-5, with 7 bases fitting TRBD1. This CDR3 contains 15 residues. Germline values: CDR1 SGHRS, CDR2 YFSETQ. The CDR3 here is CGRDRSAYSNQPQHF. The CDR3 nucleotides read TGCGGAAGGGACAGAAGCGCCTATAGCAATCAGCCCCAGCATTTT.

The chain joins TRBV6-5 to TRBJ2-1; D is uncertain. This CDR3 is built from 14 residues. V lost 0 bases and J 6 bases, leaving 9 bases between the germline ends. Germline V gene data show CDR1 as MNHEY and CDR2 as SVGAGI. The chain's CDR3 is CASSYSSPLNEQFF. CDR3 in DNA: TGTGCCAGCAGTTACTCATCCCCACTCAATGAGCAGTTCTTC.

The chain recombines TRBV28 with TRBJ2-7; 9 nucleotides line up with TRBD2. Germline CDR1 MDHEN, CDR2 SYDVKM. With V trimmed by 6 bases and J by 3 bases, 9 bases remained unmatched. The CDR3 length is 15 residues. This CDR3 is CASSSSGAKLYEQYF. Here the CDR3 DNA reads TGTGCCAGCAGCTCTAGCGGGGCTAAGCTCTACGAGCAGTACTTC.

This sequence joins TRBV29-1 and TRBJ2-7; maybe TRBD2 (5 bases). The CDR3 totals 12 residues. The V gene lost 6 bases and the J gene lost 2 bases, with 11 bases spanning the gap. CDR1 is SQVTM and CDR2 is ANQGSEA in the germline V gene. The CDR3 reads CSVQGLTYEQYF. CDR3 bases: TGCAGCGTGCAAGGACTTACCTACGAGCAGTACTTC.

The chain links TRBV29-1 to TRBJ2-7, with 9 nucleotides matching TRBD1. The CDR3 contains 13 residues. V trimming: 6 bases; J trimming: 2 bases; junction bases outside the gene matches: 5. CDR1 SQVTM and CDR2 ANQGSEA come from the germline V gene. CDR3 DNA: TGCAGCGTGGGCGGGACAGGGACCTACGAGCAGTACTTC. As protein: CSVGGTGTYEQYF.

The gene calls are TRBV7-9 and TRBJ2-1; D not certain. Trimming cost V 5 bases and J 10 bases, with 12 bases left between them. The germline CDR1 and CDR2 sequences are SEHNR and FQNEAQ (reference sequence). The CDR3 has 12 amino acids. CDR3 in DNA: TGTGCCAGCAGCCCGACCTCGAGGGAGCAGTTCTTC. Translation: CASSPTSREQFF.

V is TRBV2 and J is TRBJ1-4; weak D call: TRBD1 (6 bases). V dropped 3 bases and J dropped 6 bases, with 8 bases sitting between them. CDR1 SNHLY and CDR2 FYNNEI come from the germline V gene. CDR3 size: 13 residues. DNA for the CDR3: TGTGCCAGCAGTGACCGACAGGATGAAAAACTGTTTTTT. Translated: CASSDRQDEKLFF.

This clone is a singleton in its sample. The chain uses TRBV5-6 and TRBJ1-1, with D unresolved. Trimming pared 2 bases from V and 6 bases from J, leaving 11 bases between. Germline V gene sequence: CDR1 SGHDT, CDR2 YYEEEE. The CDR3 has 13 residues. The CDR3: CASSFADLAEAFF. Here the CDR3 DNA reads TGTGCCAGCAGCTTCGCAGACCTAGCTGAAGCTTTCTTT.

The genes are TRBV2 and TRBJ2-7; 7 bases align to TRBD2. Losses at the gene ends were 7 bases for V and 2 bases for J; bases not matched to a gene: 8. This CDR3 has 14 amino acids. Germline V gives CDR1 SNHLY, CDR2 FYNNEI. In DNA form, the CDR3 reads TGTGCCAGCACCCTGGAGGGGACTACCTACGAGCAGTACTTC. It specifies CASTLEGTTYEQYF.

The chain employs TRBV11-2 and TRBJ1-4, with 8 nucleotides matching TRBD1. Per germline, CDR1 SGHAT and CDR2 FQNNGV. V trimming: 4 bases; J trimming: 1 base; junction bases outside the gene matches: 2. This CDR3 comprises 15 residues. CDR3 in amino acids: CASSSTGETNEKLFF. CDR3 in DNA: TGTGCCAGCAGCTCGACAGGGGAAACTAATGAAAAACTGTTTTTT.

The V gene is TRBV29-1, the J gene TRBJ1-1; D remains ambiguous. V was trimmed by 4 bases and J by 0 bases, leaving 6 bases between them. Germline CDR1 is SQVTM and CDR2 is ANQGSEA. The CDR3 is 12 amino acids. In DNA form, the CDR3 reads TGCAGCGTTGGGGCGTTGAACACTGAAGCTTTCTTT. This gives the protein CSVGALNTEAFF.

CDR3 coding DNA: TGCGCCAGCAGCCAACTAGCGGGAGGGCCCTACAATGAGCAGTTCTTC. This encodes CASSQLAGGPYNEQFF. The chain uses TRBV4-1 and TRBJ2-1, with 12 positions matching TRBD2. The ends lost 2 bases at V and 2 bases at J; junction bases unmatched: 1. The CDR3 spans 16 residues. CDR1 is MGHRA, CDR2 YSYEKL, per germline.

V gene TRBV10-3 combines with J gene TRBJ2-7, with D possibly TRBD2 on 5 matching bases. The CDR3 is 14 amino acids. Germline V gives CDR1 ENHRY, CDR2 SYGVKD. Trimming cost V 5 bases and J 5 bases, with 16 bases left between them. This CDR3 is CAISHQASTNEQYF. CDR3 nucleotides: TGTGCCATCAGTCACCAGGCTAGCACCAACGAGCAGTACTTC.

J is TRBJ2-7 and V is TRBV29-1; 8 nucleotides agree with TRBD1. Germline CDR1 and CDR2: SQVTM and ANQGSEA. J gave up 0 bases and V 0 bases, and 7 bases lay outside the gene matches. The CDR3 is made up of 16 amino acids. CDR3 bases: TGCAGCGTTGAAGACGCCCGACAGGGGAGCTCCTACGAGCAGTACTTC. It yields the protein CSVEDARQGSSYEQYF.

This chain links TRBV6-5 with TRBJ1-2; weak D call: TRBD1 (5 bases). The CDR3 is made up of 14 amino acids. Trimming removed 3 bases at V and 4 bases at J, with 12 bases between. CDR1 and CDR2 (germline): MNHEY, SVGAGI. The CDR3 DNA reads as TGTGCCAGCAGTTATGGCAGGGAGGGCTATGGCTACACCTTC. Translated, it gives CASSYGREGYGYTF.

The chain links TRBV27 to TRBJ2-3, with 10 bases fitting TRBD2. Unmatched junction bases numbered 9, after V lost 4 bases and J lost 2 bases. The CDR3 contains 17 residues. The germline V gene has CDR1 MNHEY and CDR2 SMNVEV (reference sequence). The CDR3 is CASSYRTSGRHTDTQYF. As DNA, the CDR3 is TGTGCCAGCAGTTACCGGACTAGCGGAAGACACACAGATACGCAGTATTTT.

This clone was detected only once. The chain recombines TRBV14 with TRBJ2-5; 9 bases line up with TRBD2. After removal of 3 bases from V and 2 bases from J, the junction contained 7 bases not matched to a gene. This CDR3 is built from 16 residues. Per the germline V gene, CDR1 is SGHDN and CDR2 is FVKESK. CDR3 sequence (DNA): TGTGCCAGCAGCCAGGCGGGACTAGCTATTCAAGAGACCCAGTACTTC. Its translation: CASSQAGLAIQETQYF.

This chain joins TRBV30 and TRBJ2-3, with 9 bases fitting TRBD2. Germline assignment: CDR1 GTSNPN and CDR2 SVGIG (reference sequence). This CDR3 spans 16 amino acids. After removal of 0 bases from V and 5 bases from J, the junction contained 9 bases not matched to a gene. The CDR3 DNA reads as TGTGCCTGGAGTGTGGGTAGCGGGAGTACGGGAGATACGCAGTATTTT. Its protein product is CAWSVGSGSTGDTQYF.

This clone was recorded only once. This chain uses TRBV9 with TRBJ1-4, with 7 nucleotides matching TRBD1. The CDR3 covers 14 residues. Unmatched junction bases numbered 7, after V lost 3 bases and J lost 8 bases. Germline V gene data show CDR1 as SGDLS and CDR2 as YYNGEE. DNA of the CDR3: TGTGCCAGCAGCGATGGACAGGCGGGGGAAAAACTGTTTTTT. Translated, it gives CASSDGQAGEKLFF.

The chain joins TRBV18 to TRBJ1-2; D perhaps matches TRBD1 (5 bases). Germline CDR1 KGHSH, CDR2 LQKENI. V lost 4 bases to trimming and J lost 1 base, with 19 bases between them. The CDR3 spans 17 residues. DNA for the CDR3: TGTGCCAGCTCACTAAACAATATCAGGGCTTTTAACTATGGCTACACCTTC. Amino acids: CASSLNNIRAFNYGYTF.

The chain links TRBV5-1 to TRBJ1-5; no firm D call. The CDR3 sequence is 14 residues long. The germline V gene encodes CDR1 SGHRS and CDR2 YFSETQ. V was pared by 0 bases and J by 3 bases, with 7 bases between. CDR3 amino acids: CASSLGQINQPQHF. CDR3 DNA: TGCGCCAGCAGCTTGGGGCAGATCAATCAGCCCCAGCATTTT.

The genes are TRBV7-2 and TRBJ2-1, with 12 bases matching TRBD2. The CDR3 runs to 15 residues. The J segment lost 9 bases and the V segment lost 5 bases, leaving 8 bases of the junction unmatched. CDR1 and CDR2 (germline): SGHTA, FQGNSA. The CDR3 loop is CASSHLAGGPGEQFF. CDR3 in DNA: TGTGCCAGCAGCCACCTAGCGGGAGGGCCCGGTGAGCAGTTCTTC.

The genes are TRBV4-3 and TRBJ2-7; TRBD1 matches at 11 bases. The CDR3 covers 16 residues. Germline V CDR1 and CDR2: LGHNA, YSLEER. The V and J ends lost 3 bases and 1 base, in that order; junction bases with no gene match: 5. The DNA of the CDR3 is TGCGCCAGCAGCCAGGGGACAGGGGGATTTTCCTACGAGCAGTACTTC. Its protein is CASSQGTGGFSYEQYF.

This chain joins TRBV4-3 and TRBJ1-2; the D gene is possibly TRBD1 (5 bases). The CDR3 extends over 14 amino acids. CDR1 is LGHNA and CDR2 is YSLEER in the germline V gene. The germline V and J ends were trimmed by 0 bases and 2 bases, with 7 bases remaining between them. The CDR3 reads CASSQDGANYGYTF. DNA for the CDR3: TGCGCCAGCAGCCAAGATGGGGCCAACTATGGCTACACCTTC.

The rearrangement uses TRBV11-2 and TRBJ1-2, with TRBD1 as a possible D gene (6 bases). Germline CDR1 SGHAT, CDR2 FQNNGV. V shed 5 bases and J shed 7 bases, with 23 bases lying between them. The CDR3 extends over 16 amino acids. In nucleotides, the CDR3 is TGTGCCAGCAGCCCGGGGCGGGGCGGGGGCTCGGGTGGCTACACCTTC. Translated, it gives CASSPGRGGGSGGYTF.

The chain links TRBV19 to TRBJ1-2, with unresolved D. The germline CDR1 and CDR2 sequences are LNHDA and SQIVND (reference sequence). Trimming took off 3 bases at V and 1 base at J, with 6 bases between the two ends. This CDR3 has 13 amino acids. CDR3 nucleotides: TGTGCCAGTAGTATCATACTTAACTATGGCTACACCTTC. It codes for CASSIILNYGYTF.

This sequence joins TRBV11-3 and TRBJ2-7; a possible D gene is TRBD2 (6 bases). This CDR3 has 16 amino acids. CDR1 is SGHNT and CDR2 is YENEEA in the germline V gene. V dropped 1 base and J dropped 3 bases, with 16 bases sitting between them. The CDR3 coding sequence is TGTGCCAGCAGCTTAGTTTTGAGCGGGTACCGCTACGAGCAGTACTTC. This codes for CASSLVLSGYRYEQYF. The complete variable domain, with remaining parts taken from reference TRBV11-3 and TRBJ2-7, reads EAGVVQSPRYKIIEKKQPVAFWCNPISGHNTLYWYLQNLGQGPELLIRYENEEAVDDSQLPKDRFSAERLKGVDSTLKIQPAELGDSAVYLCASSLVLSGYRYEQYFGPGTRLTVT.

The chain is built from TRBV27 and TRBJ2-7, with TRBD2 matching 9 bases. This CDR3 comprises 15 residues. Germline V CDR1 and CDR2: MNHEY, SMNVEV (reference sequence). The J segment lost 2 bases and the V segment lost 2 bases, leaving 4 bases of the junction unmatched. In DNA form, the CDR3 reads TGTGCCAGCAGTTTAGGGCTAGCGGGGACCTACGAGCAGTACTTC. Translation gives CASSLGLAGTYEQYF.